This note documents a single TCR beta chain sequence. Its target is not known. The data stem from a study of identical twins. General observations from the study: It was possible that invariant MAIT and iNKT cells partly confounded the zero-insertion analyses. Findings depended on cross-sectional statistics rather than tracking the same donors.

In TCRdb, the 5' RACE reads were re-called with MiXCR into one record per CDR3 protein. Here the sample spans 500,000 or so distinct CDR3 sequences, 13% to 15% being singletons. Trimming pared 5 bases from V and 1 base from J, leaving 12 bases between. Germline CDR1 MNHEY, CDR2 SMNVEV (reference sequence). The CDR3 contains 16 residues. These data are also associated with another study on yellow fever vaccine responses in identical twins. That study reports: Among the twins, the vaccine T cell response reportedly seemed partly convergent and partly personalized.

The rearrangement joins TRBV27 to TRBJ2-6, with D possibly matching TRBD1 (5 bases). The receptor was derived from a young woman in good health. Material for sequencing was CD4+ T cells sorted from blood. The CDR3 sequence: CASSRFQGSGANVLTF. CDR3 bases: TGTGCCAGCAGTAGGTTTCAGGGATCTGGGGCCAACGTCCTGACTTTC.